This T cell receptor (beta chain) was recovered during a study of T cell responses to AZD1222 COVID-19 vaccine. Study-wide results and caveats: Following two doses of AZD1222, Spike-specific TCR breadth and depth rose. Unmutated variant regions are reportedly targeted by nearly half of spike-specific TCRs. Most donors were white British and more were female, and clonal diversity was possibly underestimated. Along spike, vaccine-associated CD4 TCRs were found throughout, with dominance at 160-218 and 743-854.

This table comes from immunoSEQ multiplex PCR, and its TCRdb copy is limited to in-frame clones, with some not included. The table has around 99,000 clones, about nine tenths seen once. Deletions cut 2 bases from V and 4 bases from J, with 18 bases between. The CDR3 sequence is 17 residues long. From germline, CDR1 is KGHDR and CDR2 SFDVKD. This clone was seen only once. Its antigen is still unknown. The source is an adult who received the AZD1222 COVID-19 vaccine. This chain links TRBV24-1 with TRBJ2-3; unclear D gene. The sample here was peripheral blood, taken 28 days after the second AZD1222 dose. The CDR3 nucleotides are TGTGCCACCAGTGATTACGCCCCGAATTGGACGGCAGATACGCAGTATTTT. Its translation: CATSDYAPNWTADTQYF.